This T cell receptor (beta chain) was sequenced in a study of T cells in Graves' hyperthyroidism and ophthalmopathy. Study-wide results and limits: Ophthalmopathy prediction by the model preceded onset by a median roughly 6 months. Within blood appeared most thyroid clonotypes that had expanded above 0.001.

CDR1 MNHNS and CDR2 SASEGT come from the germline V gene. This CDR3 has 14 amino acids. V shed 7 bases and J shed 7 bases, with 19 bases lying between them. Amplification of TCR beta CDR3 regions used RNA as the template. The HTBI primer set drove a first-round RT-PCR of the TCR CDR3. Each CDR3 protein is one row after TCRdb ran MiXCR on the multiplex PCR reads. The table shows 500,000 to 650,000 distinct CDR3 sequences, with 15% to 20% occurring only once. A word on this clonotype: The antigen is unknown.

The study based diagnoses on clinical symptoms, serum thyroxine and TRAb, thyroid ultrasound and orbital computed tomography. The PBMCs had their origin in 10 ml of fresh peripheral blood. The receptor was derived from a woman in her late teens or twenties with Graves' ophthalmopathy. The gene calls are TRBV6-1 and TRBJ1-1, with D possibly matching TRBD1 (6 bases). Specimen: blood. As DNA, the CDR3 is TGTGCCAGCACCACCTTATGGGGGGCGTTTGAAGCTTTCTTT. Its translation: CASTTLWGAFEAFF.